The next 29 T cell receptor beta chains were all read from a single sample in a study of blood T cell repertoires in COVID-19. Here immunoSEQ multiplex PCR was the method, and the copy in TCRdb shows in-frame clones only, minus some. The sample carries about 250,000 clones, about 93% recorded once. Sequenced: PBMCs or T cells enriched from blood (not recorded which). The receptors here all came from a woman aged 18-29 years who had recovered from COVID-19.

The chain couples TRBV5-6 to TRBJ2-7, with a weak D call TRBD1 (6 bases). Between the trimmed V and J ends, which lost 3 bases and 5 bases, there was a span of 21 bases. Germline V gene lookup returns CDR1 SGHDT and CDR2 YYEEEE. The CDR3 length is 16 residues. CDR3 in DNA: TGTGCCAGCAGCTCGGTCCTCGTGGGGGCGATCAACGAGCAGTACTTC. Encoded protein: CASSSVLVGAINEQYF.

The chain carries TRBV7-3 and TRBJ2-1, with TRBD1 matching 7 bases. The CDR3 length is 15 residues. Germline V gene sequence: CDR1 SGHTA, CDR2 FQGTGA. V shed 1 base and J 6 bases; nucleotides not matched to a gene: 6. In nucleotides, the CDR3 is TGTGCCAGCAGCTTAATAGGTCAGGGGGTCAATGAGCAGTTCTTC. Residues: CASSLIGQGVNEQFF.

This chain links TRBV28 with TRBJ1-6; 9 bases are shared with TRBD1. Germline V CDR1 and CDR2: MDHEN, SYDVKM. V lost 5 bases to trimming and J lost 14 bases; unmatched junction nucleotides: 19. The CDR3 extends over 17 amino acids. CDR3 sequence: CASSNTTPRDRVFALHF. In nucleotides, the CDR3 is TGTGCCAGCAGTAACACCACTCCGAGGGACAGGGTCTTCGCCCTCCACTTT.

The chain combines TRBV5-4 with TRBJ2-5; D is perhaps TRBD1 or TRBD2 (5 bases each). The CDR3 length is 13 residues. The V and J ends lost 4 bases and 3 bases respectively, with 10 bases between them. The germline gives CDR1 SGHNT, CDR2 YYREEE (reference sequence). The CDR3 DNA reads as TGTGCCAGCAGCGTGGGACGGGAAGAGACCCAGTACTTC. This translates into CASSVGREETQYF.

CDR3 in amino acids: CASSFDSGGQETQYF. CDR3 sequence (DNA): TGCGCCAGCAGCTTCGATTCAGGGGGGCAAGAGACCCAGTACTTC. This chain joins TRBV5-1 and TRBJ2-5, with a weak D call TRBD1 (7 bases). Germline CDR1 reads SGHRS; CDR2 reads YFSETQ. This CDR3 comprises 15 residues. The ends were cut back, 2 bases at V and 2 bases at J, with 13 bases in the middle.

The chain combines TRBV10-3 with TRBJ2-7; D unclear. Trimming stripped 10 bases from V and 0 bases from J, with 10 bases between. The CDR3 extends over 12 amino acids. From germline, CDR1 is ENHRY and CDR2 SYGVKD. CDR3 sequence reads: CATGSSSYEQYF. DNA of the CDR3: TGTGCCACAGGAAGTTCCTCCTACGAGCAGTACTTC.

As concerns this clone: The sample carries other DNA sequences with the same CDR3. The chain joins TRBV9 to TRBJ2-7; 7 nucleotides match TRBD2. CDR1 and CDR2 (germline): SGDLS, YYNGEE. J lost 2 bases, V lost 0 bases, and 2 bases had no gene match. The CDR3 runs 14 residues. The chain's CDR3 is CASSVASGTYEQYF. The CDR3 coding sequence is TGTGCCAGCAGCGTAGCTAGCGGTACCTACGAGCAGTACTTC. The entire variable domain, with the rest obtained from reference TRBV9 and TRBJ2-7, is as follows: DSGVTQTPKHLITATGQRVTLRCSPRSGDLSVYWYQQSLDQGLQFLIQYYNGEERAKGNILERFSAQQFPDLHSELNLSSLELGDSALYFCASSVASGTYEQYFGPGTRLTVT.

This chain connects TRBV19 to TRBJ1-1; possibly TRBD1 for D (6 bases). This CDR3 has 16 residues. CDR1 is LNHDA, CDR2 SQIVND, per germline (reference sequence). Trimming stripped 8 bases from V and 3 bases from J, with 22 bases between. CDR3 in DNA: TGTGCCAGTTCCCAACAGGGCCCCAGCTGGGACACTGAAGCTTTCTTT. This encodes CASSQQGPSWDTEAFF.

The chain combines TRBV13 with TRBJ1-2, with unresolved D. CDR1 PRHDT and CDR2 FYEKMQ come from the germline V gene (reference sequence). The V end was cut by 5 bases, the J end by 14 bases, with 24 bases between. This CDR3 has 14 amino acids. The DNA for the CDR3 is TGTGCCAGCAGCATAACCCGGCGGCCGAGAGTTTTTACCTTC. It specifies CASSITRRPRVFTF.

The V call is TRBV7-9, the J call TRBJ2-1; 9 bases agree with TRBD1. The CDR3 spans 19 residues. Germline V gives CDR1 SEHNR, CDR2 FQNEAQ (reference sequence). The V segment lost 5 bases and the J segment 0 bases; nucleotides outside the gene matches: 14. The CDR3 region has the DNA TGTGCCAGCAGCCAAGTCCCGGGACAGGGTTCAAGCTCCTACAATGAGCAGTTCTTC. Protein product: CASSQVPGQGSSSYNEQFF.

V gene TRBV7-2 combines with J gene TRBJ1-2; 7 bases are shared with TRBD1. The trim removed 2 bases at V and 1 base at J, leaving 1 base unmatched. The V gene's germline CDR1 is SGHTA and CDR2 FQGNSA. The CDR3 covers 14 residues. CDR3 coding DNA: TGTGCCAGCAGCTTAACAGGGGATAACTATGGCTACACCTTC. Protein product: CASSLTGDNYGYTF.

This clone was found once. The chain is built from TRBV5-1 and TRBJ2-1, with a tentative D call TRBD1 (6 bases). Per the germline V gene, CDR1 is SGHRS and CDR2 is YFSETQ. The CDR3 is made up of 14 amino acids. V was pared by 5 bases and J by 7 bases, with 16 bases between. Written as DNA, the CDR3 is TGCGCCAGCAGGGGGGCGCGGAGGTGGAATGAGCAGTTCTTC. Amino acids: CASRGARRWNEQFF. The entire variable domain, with the rest obtained from reference TRBV5-1 and TRBJ2-1, is as follows: KAGVTQTPRYLIKTRGQQVTLSCSPISGHRSVSWYQQTPGQGLQFLFEYFSETQRNKGNFPGRFSGRQFSNSRSEMNVSTLELGDSALYLCASRGARRWNEQFFGPGTRLTVL.

The chain links TRBV18 to TRBJ2-7; D possibly corresponds to TRBD2 (6 bases). The CDR3 covers 13 residues. Between the trimmed V and J ends, which lost 4 bases and 5 bases, there was a span of 12 bases. Germline V gene data show CDR1 as KGHSH and CDR2 as LQKENI. In DNA, the CDR3 is TGTGCCAGCTCACGGGCGGGGCCCGACGAGCAGTACTTC. Amino acids: CASSRAGPDEQYF.

This clone was counted between two and nine times. The chain joins TRBV3-1 (or the pseudogene TRBV3-2) to TRBJ2-3, with D maybe TRBD1 (5 bases). Germline V gene lookup returns CDR1 LGHDT and CDR2 YNNKEL (reference sequence). V was clipped by 0 bases and J by 2 bases, with 9 bases between them. This CDR3 has 15 amino acids. CDR3 sequence (DNA): TGTGCCAGCAGCCAAGAATCAGGGATCACAGATACGCAGTATTTT. This translates into CASSQESGITDTQYF.

The chain carries TRBV27 and TRBJ1-2, with 9 bases that match TRBD1. The CDR3 runs to 15 residues. Germline CDR1 and CDR2: MNHEY and SMNVEV (reference sequence). The J segment lost 7 bases and the V segment lost 6 bases, leaving 12 bases of the junction unmatched. The CDR3 bases are TGTGCCAGCAGGATGACAGGGGGATTTGTAGTTGGCTACACCTTC. It specifies CASRMTGGFVVGYTF.

Of note for this clone: This sample includes further DNA sequences coding for the same CDR3. This sequence joins TRBV6-5 and TRBJ1-2; D possibly corresponds to TRBD1 (5 bases). V lost 2 bases and J 8 bases, leaving 6 bases between the germline ends. Germline assignment: CDR1 MNHEY and CDR2 SVGAGI. The CDR3 covers 11 residues. CDR3 sequence: CASSYGGGYTF. The CDR3 DNA is TGTGCCAGCAGTTACGGGGGGGGCTACACCTTC.

J is TRBJ1-4 and V is TRBV2; weak D call: TRBD1 (5 bases). The length of the CDR3 is 15 residues. The V end lost 2 bases, the J end lost 3 bases, and 10 bases lay between the germline ends. Germline-derived CDR1 and CDR2 are SNHLY and FYNNEI. CDR3 residues: CASSEWGAANEKLFF. CDR3 in DNA: TGTGCCAGCAGTGAATGGGGCGCGGCTAATGAAAAACTGTTTTTT.

The chain couples TRBV7-2 to TRBJ1-3, with D uncertain. Germline CDR1 is SGHTA and CDR2 is FQGNSA. The CDR3 covers 15 residues. Trimming took 4 bases from V and 0 from J, leaving 10 bases between them. The CDR3 loop reads CASSSAAFSGNTIYF. DNA of the CDR3: TGTGCCAGCAGCTCAGCAGCATTCTCTGGAAACACCATATATTTT.

V usage is TRBV9 and J usage is TRBJ1-2; 8 positions agree with TRBD1. The CDR3 loop spans 14 amino acids. Germline V gene data show CDR1 as SGDLS and CDR2 as YYNGEE. With 4 bases clipped from V and 1 base from J, the junction kept 3 bases outside the gene matches. CDR3 region: CASSLGQGNYGYTF. The CDR3 DNA sequence: TGTGCCAGCAGCTTAGGACAGGGTAACTATGGCTACACCTTC.

A remark on this clone: At one of its ends the junction is not consistent with the germline gene, which may arise from a read error. The chain combines TRBV27 with TRBJ1-4; D may be TRBD1 (6 bases). The V gene's germline CDR1 is MNHEY and CDR2 SMNVEV (reference sequence). The CDR3 runs 14 residues. The CDR3, as DNA: TGTGCCAGCAGCACAGGGAATTATAATGAAGAACTGTTTTTT. Protein sequence: CASSTGNYNEELFF.

V and J are TRBV11-3 and TRBJ2-7; TRBD1 aligns across 7 bases. Unmatched junction bases numbered 5, after V lost 3 bases and J lost 3 bases. Germline V gene data show CDR1 as SGHNT and CDR2 as YENEEA. CDR3 length: 14 residues. CDR3 sequence (DNA): TGTGCCAGCAGCTTCGGACAGGAGAACTACGAGCAGTACTTC. It is translated as CASSFGQENYEQYF.

The V gene is TRBV6-2 or TRBV6-3, the J gene TRBJ2-2, with 7 nucleotides matching TRBD1. The CDR3 loop spans 17 amino acids. Germline lookup yields CDR1 MNHEY and CDR2 SVGEGT. Trimming cost V 1 base and J 6 bases; bases outside gene matches: 11. The CDR3 loop is CASSYFKSGTAAGELFF. CDR3 DNA sequence: TGTGCCAGCAGTTACTTTAAATCCGGGACAGCGGCCGGGGAGCTGTTTTTT.

V is TRBV27 and J is TRBJ2-7; 9 bases fit TRBD2. V lost 5 bases and J lost 0; bases outside the gene matches: 11. Germline V gene lookup returns CDR1 MNHEY and CDR2 SMNVEV (reference sequence). The CDR3 loop spans 17 amino acids. The CDR3 DNA sequence: TGTGCCAGCAGTACCGCCCCCGGGACTAGCTACTCCTACGAGCAGTACTTC. Translated: CASSTAPGTSYSYEQYF.

The chain employs TRBV5-5 and TRBJ1-4; 11 bases map to TRBD1. Germline V lookup: CDR1 SGHKS, CDR2 YYEKEE (reference sequence). This CDR3 is built from 14 residues. With 3 bases clipped from V and 8 bases from J, the junction kept 3 bases outside the gene matches. The CDR3, as DNA: TGTGCCAGCAGCTGGGACAGGGGGGCGGAAAAACTGTTTTTT. Its protein is CASSWDRGAEKLFF.

This chain uses TRBV21-1 with TRBJ1-1; whether TRBD1, the table's D call, matches the DNA was not checked. TRBV21-1 has pseudogene status. The CDR3 contains 11 residues. The CDR3 region is CASSAQGRAFF. The CDR3 nucleotides read TGTGCCAGCAGCGCACAGGGGAGAGCTTTCTTT.

This chain connects TRBV5-4 to TRBJ1-2; possibly TRBD1 for D (5 bases). Germline V lookup: CDR1 SGHNT, CDR2 YYREEE (reference sequence). The CDR3 totals 14 residues. V was shortened by 4 bases and J by 0 bases, with 10 bases between the two germline ends. This CDR3 reads CASSPGWANYGYTF. The CDR3 bases are TGTGCCAGCAGCCCAGGGTGGGCTAACTATGGCTACACCTTC.

The chain links TRBV9 to TRBJ2-2, with 9 nucleotides matching TRBD2. With 3 bases clipped from V and 0 bases from J, the junction kept 18 bases outside the gene matches. From germline, CDR1 is SGDLS and CDR2 YYNGEE. The length of the CDR3 is 21 residues. The CDR3 is CASSAPRNGASGNPNTGELFF. The CDR3 bases are TGTGCCAGCAGCGCACCCCGTAATGGGGCTAGCGGGAATCCGAACACCGGGGAGCTGTTTTTT.

This rearrangement joins TRBV20-1 to TRBJ1-1; the D gene is possibly TRBD1 (5 bases). Trimming shortened V by 3 bases and J by 4 bases, and 15 bases separated the two germline ends. There are 14 residues in the CDR3. Germline V gene sequence: CDR1 DFQATT, CDR2 SNEGSKA (reference sequence). The DNA of the CDR3 is TGCAGTGCTAGTGGGGCAGGGTCGACCACTGAAGCTTTCTTT. It translates to CSASGAGSTTEAFF.

V gene TRBV6-5 combines with J gene TRBJ1-2, with TRBD1 matching over 7 bases. Germline values: CDR1 MNHEY, CDR2 SVGAGI. The CDR3 has 15 amino acids. Trimming took 6 bases from V and 3 from J; bases not matched to a gene: 10. CDR3 sequence reads: CASRRTGDSDYGYTF. The CDR3 DNA sequence: TGTGCCAGCAGAAGAACCGGGGACAGCGACTATGGCTACACCTTC.